The entry that follows covers one TCR beta chain sequence. Its antigen is unidentified. TCRdb re-analyzed the 5' RACE reads; it lists each CDR3 protein once, without DNA. This sample's table reports about 390,000 distinct CDR3 sequences. This entry is derived from a study of T cells expressing NK-cell markers. Whole-study findings and limits: These clonotypes also led the CD3+CD56-NKG2C+ fraction in four donors.

The sample comprised blood T cells: a sorted CD56 or NKG2C T cell subset, CD4+ or CD8+ T cells, or bulk PBMC T cells (not recorded which). The sequence came from a woman in her forties or fifties in good health.

The CDR3 sequence: CASSLDLWREVEQYF. The gene calls are TRBV11-2 and TRBJ2-7; TCRdb returns TRBD2, unconfirmable since there is no DNA. Germline CDR1 reads SGHAT; CDR2 reads FQNNGV. The CDR3 length is 15 residues.